The following is a T cell receptor (beta chain) sequence with its context. The data originate from a study of blood T cells in healthy people across ages. A sample-barcoded 5' primer and a J-beta primer mix were used in a second PCR of about 6 to 11 cycles. TCRdb redid the calling of the 5' RACE reads with MiXCR, one entry per CDR3 protein. This table holds 500,000 to 700,000 distinct CDR3 sequences, 25% to 35% found once. With V trimmed by 6 bases and J by 7 bases, 15 bases remained unmatched. The CDR3 consists of 15 residues. CDR1 is SGDLS and CDR2 is YYNGEE in the germline V gene. This chain joins TRBV9 and TRBJ2-7; 8 bases line up with TRBD1. The receptor's source is a woman of 80 years or more in good health. The sequenced material came from blood. CDR3 bases: TGTGCCAGCACCGCAGGGGGCTTCACCTACAATGAGCAGTACTTC. Translating it yields CASTAGGFTYNEQYF.